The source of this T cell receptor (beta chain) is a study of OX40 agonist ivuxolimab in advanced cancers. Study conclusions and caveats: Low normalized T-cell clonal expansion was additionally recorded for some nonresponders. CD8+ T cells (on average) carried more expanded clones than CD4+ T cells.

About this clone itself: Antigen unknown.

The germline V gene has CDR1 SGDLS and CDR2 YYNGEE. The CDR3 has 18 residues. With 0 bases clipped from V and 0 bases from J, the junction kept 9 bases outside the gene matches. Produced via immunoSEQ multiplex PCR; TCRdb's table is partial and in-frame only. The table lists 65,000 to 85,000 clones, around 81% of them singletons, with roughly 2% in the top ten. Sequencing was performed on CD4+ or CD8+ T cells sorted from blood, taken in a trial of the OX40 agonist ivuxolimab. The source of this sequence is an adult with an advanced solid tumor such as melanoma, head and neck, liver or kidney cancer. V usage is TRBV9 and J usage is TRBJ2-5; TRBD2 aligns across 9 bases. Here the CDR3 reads CASSVALAGSQYQETQYF. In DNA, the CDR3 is TGTGCCAGCAGCGTAGCGCTAGCGGGGAGCCAGTACCAAGAGACCCAGTACTTC.